This is a list of T cell receptor beta chains from one sample in a study of T cells in Graves' hyperthyroidism and ophthalmopathy. TCRdb reanalysed the multiplex PCR reads using MiXCR and keeps one entry per CDR3 protein. The sample has 400,000 to 500,000 distinct CDR3 sequences; around an eighth are singletons. Material: blood. The source is a woman under 30 with Graves' hyperthyroidism. The CDR3 runs from the conserved cysteine through the conserved F or W. Fields, in order: clone size, CDR3 length, D gene, J gene, V gene, CDR3 DNA, CDR3 protein. D genes are given only for firm matches. Clone size is not always given. Where it is, it says once, few, many or a class for expanded clones.

clone size: few
CDR3 length: 15
D gene: TRBD2
J gene: TRBJ2-1
V gene: TRBV5-1
CDR3 DNA: TGCGCCAGCAGCTTGCAACTAGCGGGAGGATACGAGCAGTTCTTC
CDR3 protein: CASSLQLAGGYEQFF

clone size: many
CDR3 length: 15
D gene: NA
J gene: TRBJ1-5
V gene: TRBV9
CDR3 DNA: TGTGCCAGCAGTCCTACGCCGTCCAAGGATCAGCCCCAGCATTTT
CDR3 protein: CASSPTPSKDQPQHF

clone size: NA
CDR3 length: 15
D gene: TRBD2
J gene: TRBJ2-3
V gene: TRBV9
CDR3 DNA: TGTGCCAGCAGCGTAGAAAGCGGGAGGGCAGATACGCAGTATTTT
CDR3 protein: CASSVESGRADTQYF

clone size: many
CDR3 length: 14
D gene: NA
J gene: TRBJ1-4
V gene: TRBV18
CDR3 DNA: TGTGCCAGCTCATCAGGGGTGACTAATGAAAAACTGTTTTTT
CDR3 protein: CASSSGVTNEKLFF

clone size: many
CDR3 length: 15
D gene: NA
J gene: TRBJ2-1
V gene: TRBV7-9
CDR3 DNA: TGTGCCACCCCCAGGGGGGCGGGAGCTGGGAATGAGCAGTTCTTC
CDR3 protein: CATPRGAGAGNEQFF

clone size: many
CDR3 length: 15
D gene: NA
J gene: TRBJ1-6
V gene: TRBV2
CDR3 DNA: TGTGCCAGCAGTGGAACTAGCTCCTATAATTCACCCCTCCACTTT
CDR3 protein: CASSGTSSYNSPLHF

clone size: many
CDR3 length: 14
D gene: NA
J gene: TRBJ1-2
V gene: TRBV2
CDR3 DNA: TGTGCCAGCACCGGGACAATAAAGAGGAATGGCTACACCTTC
CDR3 protein: CASTGTIKRNGYTF

clone size: many
CDR3 length: 15
D gene: NA
J gene: TRBJ2-5
V gene: TRBV18
CDR3 DNA: TGTGCCAGCTCACCGAGGGCCAGGGGGAGGGAGACCCAGTACTTC
CDR3 protein: CASSPRARGRETQYF

clone size: many
CDR3 length: 14
D gene: NA
J gene: TRBJ1-1
V gene: TRBV6-2/TRBV6-3
CDR3 DNA: TGTGCCAGCAGTGGCCTTAGATTGGACACTGAAGCTTTCTTT
CDR3 protein: CASSGLRLDTEAFF

clone size: few
CDR3 length: 16
D gene: NA
J gene: TRBJ2-5
V gene: TRBV5-1
CDR3 DNA: TGCGCCAGCAGCCCGGGAGCCCACAGGGGTAGCGAGACCCAGTACTTC
CDR3 protein: CASSPGAHRGSETQYF

clone size: many
CDR3 length: 13
D gene: NA
J gene: TRBJ1-1
V gene: TRBV9
CDR3 DNA: TGTGCCAGCAGTGTGGGCGCAAACACTGAAGCTTTCTTT
CDR3 protein: CASSVGANTEAFF

clone size: many
CDR3 length: 16
D gene: NA
J gene: TRBJ1-1
V gene: TRBV7-2
CDR3 DNA: TGTGCCAGCAGCTTAAATTTCGCAGGGACGAACACTGAAGCTTTCTTT
CDR3 protein: CASSLNFAGTNTEAFF

clone size: NA
CDR3 length: 15
D gene: NA
J gene: TRBJ1-1
V gene: TRBV27
CDR3 DNA: TGTGCCAGCAGTTTACGGCAGGAAAAAGACACTGAAGCTTTCTTT
CDR3 protein: CASSLRQEKDTEAFF

clone size: many
CDR3 length: 15
D gene: TRBD2
J gene: TRBJ2-5
V gene: TRBV28
CDR3 DNA: TGTGCCAGCATCAGGGGACTAGCGGTACAAGAGACCCAGTACTTC
CDR3 protein: CASIRGLAVQETQYF

clone size: once
CDR3 length: 16
D gene: TRBD2
J gene: TRBJ2-3
V gene: TRBV11-2
CDR3 DNA: TGTGCCAGCAGCTTAAGCCCGGCGGGGGGGGCAGATACGCAGTATTTT
CDR3 protein: CASSLSPAGGADTQYF

clone size: many
CDR3 length: 15
D gene: TRBD2
J gene: TRBJ2-3
V gene: TRBV11-2
CDR3 DNA: TGTGCCAGCAGCTTGAGCGGGAGTAGCACAGATACGCAGTATTTT
CDR3 protein: CASSLSGSSTDTQYF

clone size: NA
CDR3 length: 17
D gene: TRBD2
J gene: TRBJ2-7
V gene: TRBV4-2
CDR3 DNA: TGTGCCAGCAGCCAAGCGGAGGCTAGCGGGAGGTCCGACGAGCAGTACTTC
CDR3 protein: CASSQAEASGRSDEQYF

clone size: many
CDR3 length: 14
D gene: NA
J gene: TRBJ1-5
V gene: TRBV2
CDR3 DNA: TGTGCCAGCAGTGAAGGGGTAAGGGCTCAGCCCCAGCATTTT
CDR3 protein: CASSEGVRAQPQHF

clone size: many
CDR3 length: 15
D gene: NA
J gene: TRBJ2-5
V gene: TRBV27
CDR3 DNA: TGTGCCAGCAGTTTTGTAAGCGGGTCACAAGAGACCCAGTACTTC
CDR3 protein: CASSFVSGSQETQYF

clone size: few
CDR3 length: 13
D gene: NA
J gene: TRBJ2-1
V gene: TRBV24-1
CDR3 DNA: TGTGCCACCAGTGAGGCTACTGGGAATGAGCAGTTCTTC
CDR3 protein: CATSEATGNEQFF

clone size: many
CDR3 length: 15
D gene: NA
J gene: TRBJ2-3
V gene: TRBV11-2
CDR3 DNA: TGTGCCAGCAGCTTAGACGCGTGGCCGGAAGATACGCAGTATTTT
CDR3 protein: CASSLDAWPEDTQYF

clone size: many
CDR3 length: 15
D gene: NA
J gene: TRBJ2-2
V gene: TRBV9
CDR3 DNA: TGTGCCAGCAGCGCCGGGACAACCAACACCGGGGAGCTGTTTTTT
CDR3 protein: CASSAGTTNTGELFF

clone size: NA
CDR3 length: 16
D gene: NA
J gene: TRBJ1-4
V gene: TRBV6-5
CDR3 DNA: TGTGCCAGCAGTTACTCGTCGGGGGAGTTATATGAAAAACTGTTTTTT
CDR3 protein: CASSYSSGELYEKLFF

clone size: many
CDR3 length: 18
D gene: NA
J gene: TRBJ2-1
V gene: TRBV10-3
CDR3 DNA: TGTGCCATCAGTGAAGGGAGTCTGGGGCAAGAGAGCTACAATGAGCAGTTCTTC
CDR3 protein: CAISEGSLGQESYNEQFF

clone size: many
CDR3 length: 17
D gene: NA
J gene: TRBJ2-5
V gene: TRBV15
CDR3 DNA: TGTGCCACCAGCAGAGATAATTTAGGGAGGGGGCGGGAGACCCAGTACTTC
CDR3 protein: CATSRDNLGRGRETQYF

clone size: many
CDR3 length: 14
D gene: TRBD2
J gene: TRBJ2-7
V gene: TRBV29-1
CDR3 DNA: TGCAGCGTTGAAGTCCTAGCGGGAGGACGTGAGCAGTACTTC
CDR3 protein: CSVEVLAGGREQYF

clone size: many
CDR3 length: 13
D gene: NA
J gene: TRBJ1-2
V gene: TRBV20-1
CDR3 DNA: TGCAGTGCTAGAGTTCCCCAGGGAAGAGGCTACACCTTC
CDR3 protein: CSARVPQGRGYTF

clone size: NA
CDR3 length: 17
D gene: TRBD1
J gene: TRBJ1-1
V gene: TRBV7-6
CDR3 DNA: TGTGCCAGCAGCGTAGCCCGGGACAGGGGGGTGAACACTGAAGCTTTCTTT
CDR3 protein: CASSVARDRGVNTEAFF

clone size: many
CDR3 length: 16
D gene: NA
J gene: TRBJ1-6
V gene: TRBV20-1
CDR3 DNA: TGCAGTGCTAGTCAAGGGGGGAGCTCCTATAATTCACCCCTCCACTTT
CDR3 protein: CSASQGGSSYNSPLHF

clone size: many
CDR3 length: 14
D gene: NA
J gene: TRBJ2-2
V gene: TRBV7-3
CDR3 DNA: TGTGCCAGCAGCTTAACTAAGGGTCACGGGGAGCTGTTTTTT
CDR3 protein: CASSLTKGHGELFF

clone size: NA
CDR3 length: 13
D gene: NA
J gene: TRBJ1-1
V gene: TRBV29-1
CDR3 DNA: TGCAGCGTTGAAGGGGGCAAGGGCCGTGAAGCTTTCTTT
CDR3 protein: CSVEGGKGREAFF

clone size: NA
CDR3 length: 12
D gene: NA
J gene: TRBJ1-5
V gene: TRBV20-1
CDR3 DNA: TGCAGTGCTAGCCGGACTAATCAGCCCCAGCATTTT
CDR3 protein: CSASRTNQPQHF

clone size: few
CDR3 length: 15
D gene: TRBD1
J gene: TRBJ1-2
V gene: TRBV14
CDR3 DNA: TGTGCCAGCAGCCAACTTACAGGGGTCGGCTATGGCTACACCTTC
CDR3 protein: CASSQLTGVGYGYTF

clone size: many
CDR3 length: 16
D gene: NA
J gene: TRBJ2-3
V gene: TRBV5-1
CDR3 DNA: TGCGCCAGCACCCGCGAGGGCGGGCAAAGCACAGATACGCAGTATTTT
CDR3 protein: CASTREGGQSTDTQYF

clone size: NA
CDR3 length: 13
D gene: TRBD2
J gene: TRBJ2-1
V gene: TRBV12-3/TRBV12-4
CDR3 DNA: TGTGCCAGCAGTCAGCGGGAGGTCAATGAGCAGTTCTTC
CDR3 protein: CASSQREVNEQFF

clone size: NA
CDR3 length: 16
D gene: TRBD2
J gene: TRBJ2-7
V gene: TRBV19
CDR3 DNA: TGTGCCAGTAGCCCATTTCGGACTAGCGGTACCTACGAGCAGTACTTC
CDR3 protein: CASSPFRTSGTYEQYF